Presented here are 17 T cell receptor beta chains from one specimen sequenced in a study of resident and recirculating memory T cells in vitiligo (dated by TCRdb to 2016 to 2019). The library was built by means of the immunoSEQ multiplex PCR assay. TCRdb retrieved this table from immuneACCESS and kept in-frame rearrangements only. Not all clones are present; in checked studies, unresolved V genes account for under half, and no reason is known for the remainder. Recorded for this sample are about 76,000 clones; 92% of them occurred a single time. The ten top clones hold roughly 5.1% of the sample. Sequencing was carried out using blood. These receptors were collected from a male donor with vitiligo.

The rearrangement uses TRBV6-1 and TRBJ2-1; D may be TRBD2 (6 bases). Per germline, CDR1 MNHNS and CDR2 SASEGT. The V gene lost 5 bases and the J gene lost 3 bases, with 11 bases spanning the gap. This CDR3 comprises 14 residues. The CDR3 region is CASSSSGVYNEQFF. The CDR3 DNA sequence: TGTGCCAGCAGTAGTAGCGGTGTCTACAATGAGCAGTTCTTC.

Regarding this clone: Sequence at one end of the junction differs from germline and may be a read error. V is TRBV30 and J is TRBJ2-3; unclear D gene. This CDR3 has 12 amino acids. Per the germline V gene, CDR1 is GTSNPN and CDR2 is SVGIG (reference sequence). CDR3 residues: CAWSVQVPTMNF. CDR3 nucleotides: TGTGCCTGGAGTGTCCAAGTTCCTACCATGAATTTT.

V and J are TRBV28 and TRBJ2-2; 10 bases align to TRBD2. The CDR3 is 18 residues long. V was pared by 4 bases and J by 1 base, with 9 bases of the junction left unmatched. Germline CDR1 reads MDHEN; CDR2 reads SYDVKM. The CDR3 sequence: CASSWTVGLAVNTGELFF. The CDR3 region has the DNA TGTGCCAGCAGTTGGACAGTCGGACTAGCGGTGAACACCGGGGAGCTGTTTTTT.

V and J are TRBV6-1 and TRBJ2-7, with 9 bases aligning to TRBD2. After removal of 5 bases from V and 0 bases from J, the junction contained 5 bases not matched to a gene. CDR3 length: 15 amino acids. Germline assignment: CDR1 MNHNS and CDR2 SASEGT. As DNA, the CDR3 is TGTGCCAGCAGTCCTCGGACTAGCGTCTCCTACGAGCAGTACTTC. Encoded protein: CASSPRTSVSYEQYF.

The rearrangement uses TRBV19 and TRBJ2-3; perhaps TRBD2 as D (6 bases). The CDR3 runs 14 residues. In germline, CDR1 is LNHDA, CDR2 SQIVND (reference sequence). The V and J ends lost 6 bases and 4 bases respectively, with 14 bases between them. CDR3 region: CASRPTGAPDTQYF. CDR3 DNA sequence: TGTGCCAGTAGACCTACGGGAGCACCAGATACGCAGTATTTT.

The chain recombines TRBV7-3 with TRBJ2-1; maybe TRBD2 (6 bases). CDR3 length equals 17 residues. Germline CDR1 SGHTA, CDR2 FQGTGA. The V and J ends lost 1 base and 7 bases respectively, with 20 bases between them. This CDR3 reads CASSLNPPTRGWNEQFF. The CDR3 DNA follows: TGTGCCAGCAGCTTAAACCCGCCGACTAGAGGGTGGAATGAGCAGTTCTTC.

CDR3 sequence reads: CASSLWGQQQQETQYF. CDR3 nucleotides: TGTGCCAGCAGCTTATGGGGGCAGCAGCAACAAGAGACCCAGTACTTC. The chain uses TRBV5-5 and TRBJ2-5; D possibly corresponds to TRBD1 (6 bases). Trimming removed 2 bases from V and 2 bases from J, with 16 bases in between. This CDR3 region has 16 residues. CDR1 and CDR2 (germline): SGHKS, YYEKEE (reference sequence).

The chain couples TRBV7-9 to TRBJ2-3; D ambiguous. The V and J ends lost 3 bases and 2 bases respectively, with 6 bases between them. The CDR3 spans 13 residues. Germline V gene lookup returns CDR1 SEHNR and CDR2 FQNEAQ (reference sequence). The CDR3 DNA reads TGTGCCAGCAGCTTTTCTCTCACAGATACGCAGTATTTT. The encoded protein is CASSFSLTDTQYF.

The V gene is TRBV5-1, the J gene TRBJ2-1; 13 bases fit TRBD2. Germline lookup yields CDR1 SGHRS and CDR2 YFSETQ. The CDR3 is made up of 20 amino acids. Trimming took 2 bases from V and 3 from J; bases not matched to a gene: 14. The CDR3 sequence: CASSFPGTSGIVGRYNEQFF. CDR3 bases: TGCGCCAGCAGCTTTCCCGGGACTAGCGGGATTGTCGGCCGCTACAATGAGCAGTTCTTC.

The V gene is TRBV7-3, the J gene TRBJ1-1; no definite D call. The V and J ends lost 1 base and 7 bases respectively, with 7 bases between them. The germline gives CDR1 SGHTA, CDR2 FQGTGA. CDR3 size: 12 residues. The CDR3 reads CASSLNRGEAFF. CDR3 nucleotide sequence: TGTGCCAGCAGCTTAAATCGGGGTGAAGCTTTCTTT.

The chain joins TRBV5-1 to TRBJ2-5; D possibly corresponds to TRBD1 (6 bases). The DNA end is more similar to TRBJ2-7, so the J call may be wrong. The length of the CDR3 is 15 residues. Germline V lookup: CDR1 SGHRS, CDR2 YFSETQ. CDR3: CASSLAYGQHYEQYF. The CDR3 coding sequence is TGCGCCAGCAGCTTGGCCTATGGACAGCACTACGAGCAGTACTTC.

The chain carries TRBV4-2 and TRBJ2-3, with D unresolved. The CDR3 length is 12 residues. Trimming took off 0 bases at V and 6 bases at J, with 4 bases between the two ends. CDR1 is LGHNA, CDR2 YNFKEQ, per germline. CDR3 nucleotides: TGTGCCAGCAGCCAAGACCGTGATACGCAGTATTTT. It encodes CASSQDRDTQYF.

The CDR3 coding sequence is TGTGCCATCAGTGGATCTCAGGCCCGGTCCACAGATACGCAGTATTTT. Residues: CAISGSQARSTDTQYF. This chain uses TRBV10-3 with TRBJ2-3; no clear D. Germline CDR1 and CDR2: ENHRY and SYGVKD. V lost 4 bases and J lost 2, with 16 bases in between. The CDR3 is made up of 16 amino acids.

The chain carries TRBV5-1 and TRBJ2-7; 9 nucleotides align to TRBD1. Germline CDR1 and CDR2: SGHRS and YFSETQ. The CDR3 contains 14 residues. V shed 5 bases and J 1 base; nucleotides not matched to a gene: 4. The CDR3 loop is CASRGQGSSYEQYF. The CDR3 DNA sequence: TGCGCCAGCAGGGGACAGGGAAGTTCCTACGAGCAGTACTTC. The entire variable domain, with the rest obtained from reference TRBV5-1 and TRBJ2-7, is as follows: KAGVTQTPRYLIKTRGQQVTLSCSPISGHRSVSWYQQTPGQGLQFLFEYFSETQRNKGNFPGRFSGRQFSNSRSEMNVSTLELGDSALYLCASRGQGSSYEQYFGPGTRLTVT.

As DNA, the CDR3 is TGTGCCAGCAGCGTTTCAGCGAACTACGAGCAGTACTTC. This encodes CASSVSANYEQYF. The chain joins TRBV9 to TRBJ2-7; D ambiguous. Germline CDR1 SGDLS, CDR2 YYNGEE. The CDR3 length is 13 residues. V was clipped by 2 bases and J by 3 bases, with 9 bases between them.

J is TRBJ2-5 and V is TRBV10-3; 10 bases agree with TRBD1. CDR3 size: 13 residues. Germline CDR1 is ENHRY and CDR2 is SYGVKD. V gave up 5 bases and J gave up 8 bases; unmatched junction bases: 5. As DNA, the CDR3 is TGTGCCATCAGTTCCGGGACAGGGGAAACCCAGTACTTC. This translates into CAISSGTGETQYF.

J is TRBJ1-1 and V is TRBV15; a weak D match, TRBD1 (5 bases). From germline, CDR1 is LNHNV and CDR2 YYDKDF (reference sequence). The V end was cut by 3 bases, the J end by 5 bases, with 13 bases between. The CDR3 contains 14 residues. The CDR3 is CATSSLRGGTEAFF. DNA of the CDR3: TGTGCCACCAGCAGTCTCCGGGGGGGGACTGAAGCTTTCTTT.